This entry features one T cell receptor (beta chain) sequence. Its antigen remains undetermined. Nothing much larger sits one base from this clone, and base qualities are not available. This sample is part of a study of OX40 agonist ivuxolimab in advanced cancers. Some background on the complete study: The costimulatory receptor OX40 (CD134) was targeted by ivuxolimab, a fully human IgG2 agonistic monoclonal antibody. Intravenous ivuxolimab was administered to patients every 2 weeks at six dose levels: 0.01, 0.1, 0.3, 1.5, 3 and 10 mg/kg. Of the roughly 51 dose-escalation patients, hepatocellular carcinoma was present in about 19, melanoma in around 15, renal cell carcinoma in 9 and head and neck cancer in 9. In the dose-escalation cohort, around four fifths of patients were male, and the mean age was 60 years with a range of roughly 23 to 79. Prior anti-PD-1, anti-PD-L1 or anti-CTLA-4 therapy was permitted, and less than 45% of dose-escalation patients had received checkpoint inhibitors. Three dose-escalation patients achieved partial responses, one with hepatocellular carcinoma and two with cutaneous melanoma. The point of sequencing TCRbeta in the periphery was to test whether ivuxolimab changed TCR sequence diversity and drove clonal T-cell expansion. The monotherapy dose-escalation portion (N of about 50 patients) of the phase I ivuxolimab trial is reported in the paper. General study outcomes and caveats: After ivuxolimab, more expanded clones were found on average in CD8+ T cells than in CD4+ T cells. Clonal expansion of both CD4+ and CD8+ blood T cells was observed from baseline to week 6 at doses 0.1 to 3.0 mg/kg. In the 0.1-3.0 mg/kg groups, partial responders were among the patients with the lowest normalized peripheral clonal expansion, particularly in CD8+ T cells. Which antigens the clonally expanded peripheral T cells were specific for was not determined. Low levels of normalized T-cell clonal expansion were also seen in some nonresponding patients.

The trial excluded patients who had a history of autoimmune disease or who were on systemic immunosuppression. Peripheral blood for TCR sequencing was drawn from every dose cohort at baseline, at cycle 4 day 1 and at cycle 7 day 1. Samples were obtained from an open-label, multicenter, first-in-human phase I dose-escalation trial of ivuxolimab. Adults with locally advanced or metastatic head and neck squamous cell, hepatocellular, melanoma or renal cell carcinoma were enrolled in the trial. Before TCR sequencing, CD4+ T cells and CD8+ T cells from peripheral blood were sorted into separate populations. Genomic DNA was isolated from the sorted cells so that the TCRbeta CDR3 region could be sequenced. The immunoSEQ Assay was used to sequence the TCRbeta CDR3 regions. What TCRdb holds here is the immuneACCESS table cut down to in-frame rearrangements. Part of the clones is not present; checked against another copy, under half of the missing clones reflect an unresolved V gene, and the others are unexplained. The sample table holds about 14,000 clones, of which around 80% were seen once. The ten top clones hold 13% to 15% of the sample.

The CDR3 runs 15 amino acids, cysteine and phenylalanine included. The DNA shown is the 45-base CDR3, in frame from base 1. The CDR1 and CDR2 encoded by the germline V gene (reference sequence) are MNHEY and SMNVEV. The V end gives up 5 bases and the J end 0 bases, leaving 5 bases in the junction not matched to a gene. Sequenced material: CD4+ or CD8+ T cells sorted from blood, taken in a trial of the OX40 agonist ivuxolimab. The receptor chain draws on TRBV27 and TRBJ1-1; 8 bases in between match TRBD1. The receptor comes from an adult with an advanced solid tumor such as melanoma, head and neck, liver or kidney cancer. The sequenced DNA: TGTGCCAGCAGTGAAGACAGGGGCTTGAACACTGAAGCTTTCTTT. This is translated as CASSEDRGLNTEAFF.